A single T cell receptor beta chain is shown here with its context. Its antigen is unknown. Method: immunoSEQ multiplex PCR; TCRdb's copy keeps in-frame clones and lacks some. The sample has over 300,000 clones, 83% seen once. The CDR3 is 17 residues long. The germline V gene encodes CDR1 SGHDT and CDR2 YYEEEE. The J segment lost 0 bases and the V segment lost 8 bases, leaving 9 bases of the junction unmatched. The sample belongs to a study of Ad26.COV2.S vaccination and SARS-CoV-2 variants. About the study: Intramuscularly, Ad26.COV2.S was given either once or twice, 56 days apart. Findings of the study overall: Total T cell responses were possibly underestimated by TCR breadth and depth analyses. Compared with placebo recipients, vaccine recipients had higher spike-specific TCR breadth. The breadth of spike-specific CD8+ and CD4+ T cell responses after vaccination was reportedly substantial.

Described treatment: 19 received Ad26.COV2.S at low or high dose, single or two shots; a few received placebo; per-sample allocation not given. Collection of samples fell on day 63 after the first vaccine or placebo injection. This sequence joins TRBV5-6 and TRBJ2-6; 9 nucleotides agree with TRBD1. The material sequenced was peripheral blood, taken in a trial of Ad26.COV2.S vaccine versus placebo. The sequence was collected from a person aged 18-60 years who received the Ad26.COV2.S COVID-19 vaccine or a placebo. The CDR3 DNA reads TGTGCCAGGGGGACAGGGCCCAAGTCCTCTGGGGCCAACGTCCTGACTTTC. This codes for CARGTGPKSSGANVLTF.